The rows below give T cell receptor beta chains drawn from one sample of a study of T cell responses to AZD1222 COVID-19 vaccine. Data came from immunoSEQ multiplex PCR; TCRdb stores just in-frame clones and leaves some out. The sample contains about 120,000 clones, around 90% of which appear only once. The input for sequencing was peripheral blood, taken on day 0 of AZD1222 vaccination. The origin of the receptors is an adult in good health. CDR3s include the opening cysteine and the closing phenylalanine or tryptophan. A D gene is named only where the DNA matches it firmly. Only part of the rows carry a size: once, few, many, or a class if the clone is expanded.

>NA|TRBD2|15|TRBJ2-1|TRBV5-1
CASSQLAGVRNEQFF
TGCGCCAGCAGCCAACTAGCGGGAGTTCGCAATGAGCAGTTCTTC
>NA|NA|17|TRBJ2-1|TRBV28
CASSSPLGSANLNEQFF
TGTGCCAGCAGTTCCCCCCTTGGATCTGCGAACCTCAATGAGCAGTTCTTC
>once|TRBD1|15|TRBJ1-2|TRBV28
CASSLLTGANYGYTF
TGTGCCAGCAGTTTATTAACAGGGGCCAACTATGGCTACACCTTC
>NA|NA|16|TRBJ1-2|TRBV6-1
CASSEEGGHPYYGYTF
TGTGCCAGCAGTGAAGAAGGGGGACACCCCTATTATGGCTACACCTTC
>NA|NA|14|TRBJ1-2|TRBV28
CASRPGTVVGGYTF
TGTGCCAGCAGGCCCGGGACGGTGGTGGGGGGCTACACCTTC
>NA|NA|15|TRBJ1-1|TRBV10-3
CAIRLTRVSWTEAFF
TGTGCCATCAGGTTGACACGGGTTTCGTGGACTGAAGCTTTCTTT
>NA|NA|14|TRBJ1-5|TRBV15
CATSGGARNQPQHF
TGTGCCACCAGCGGGGGAGCTCGCAATCAGCCCCAGCATTTT
>NA|NA|14|TRBJ2-2|TRBV27
CASSKYRETGELFF
TGTGCCAGCAGTAAATACCGGGAGACCGGGGAGCTGTTTTTT
>NA|TRBD1|23|TRBJ2-3|TRBV28
CASSPLRGQGPQGAGEPTDTQYF
TGTGCCAGCAGCCCATTGCGGGGACAGGGACCCCAAGGGGCGGGAGAGCCCACAGATACGCAGTATTTT
>NA|NA|18|TRBJ2-3|TRBV4-2
CASSQEQIPAESTDTQYF
TGTGCCAGCAGCCAAGAGCAGATTCCGGCAGAGAGCACAGATACGCAGTATTTT
>NA|NA|13|TRBJ1-2|TRBV6-6
CASSRQEHYGYTF
TGTGCCAGCAGTCGACAGGAGCACTATGGCTACACCTTC
>NA|NA|15|TRBJ1-3|TRBV9
CASSVVGGAKNTIYF
TGTGCCAGCAGCGTAGTGGGGGGCGCAAAAAACACCATATATTTT
>NA|NA|11|TRBJ2-3|TRBV6-5
CASRVVDTQYF
TGTGCCAGCAGGGTAGTGGATACGCAGTATTTT
>NA|NA|15|TRBJ2-2|TRBV11-2
CASSQVTGRAGELFF
TGTGCCAGCAGCCAGGTTACAGGGAGGGCCGGGGAGCTGTTTTTT
>NA|NA|14|TRBJ1-6|TRBV29-1
CSVAKGGVDSPLHF
TGCAGCGTTGCGAAGGGTGGTGTGGATTCACCCCTCCACTTT
>many|NA|14|TRBJ1-2|TRBV27
CASSFSTDSYGYTF
TGTGCCAGCAGTTTTTCAACGGACAGCTATGGCTACACCTTC
>NA|TRBD1|15|TRBJ2-3|TRBV19
CASSRETGGLDTQYF
TGTGCCAGTAGTAGAGAGACAGGGGGCTTAGATACGCAGTATTTT
>few|NA|13|TRBJ1-1|TRBV10-2
CASSRGSNTEAFF
TGCGCCAGCAGTCGCGGGTCGAACACTGAAGCTTTCTTT
>NA|TRBD1|13|TRBJ2-5|TRBV27
CASSDRGQETQYF
TGTGCCAGCAGCGACAGGGGGCAGGAGACCCAGTACTTC
>NA|NA|13|TRBJ1-1|TRBV6-4
CASSETRGTEAFF
TGTGCCAGCAGTGAAACACGGGGCACTGAAGCTTTCTTT
>NA|NA|16|TRBJ1-6|TRBV7-6
CASSLGTRATDSPLHF
TGTGCCAGCAGCCTTGGGACGAGGGCCACGGATTCACCCCTCCACTTT
>NA|TRBD1|13|TRBJ2-2|TRBV19
CASSTQGAGELFF
TGTGCCAGTAGTACGCAGGGGGCCGGGGAGCTGTTTTTT
>NA|NA|14|TRBJ1-4|TRBV18
CASSPDSGPEKLFF
TGTGCCAGCTCACCAGATTCCGGACCTGAAAAACTGTTTTTT
>NA|NA|11|TRBJ2-7|TRBV12-5
CASGIRYEQYF
TGTGCTAGTGGTATCCGATACGAGCAGTACTTC
>NA|NA|14|TRBJ2-7|TRBV4-2
CASSQEWGRYEQYF
TGTGCCAGCAGCCAAGAGTGGGGTCGGTACGAGCAGTACTTC
>NA|NA|13|TRBJ2-1|TRBV7-3
CASSSNTVGEQFF
TGTGCCAGCAGCTCCAATACGGTGGGTGAGCAGTTCTTC
>NA|NA|15|TRBJ1-4|TRBV5-4
CASSPTGASDEKLFF
TGTGCCAGCAGTCCAACTGGGGCCTCCGATGAAAAACTGTTTTTT
>NA|TRBD1|15|TRBJ1-1|TRBV6-5
CASTGSDRVDTEAFF
TGTGCCAGCACCGGCTCGGACAGGGTGGACACTGAAGCTTTCTTT
>NA|NA|11|TRBJ1-1|TRBV5-6
CASSLDTEAFF
TGTGCCAGCAGCTTGGACACTGAAGCTTTCTTT
>NA|NA|15|TRBJ1-1|TRBV5-4
CASSPLQGMSTEAFF
TGTGCCAGCAGCCCCTTACAGGGTATGAGCACTGAAGCTTTCTTT
>once|TRBD1|15|TRBJ1-6|TRBV7-3
CASSLGQGNNSPLHF
TGTGCCAGCAGCCTCGGACAGGGAAATAATTCACCCCTCCACTTT
>few|NA|12|TRBJ2-7|TRBV2
CASSASRHEQYF
TGTGCCAGCAGTGCTAGCCGTCACGAGCAGTACTTC
>NA|NA|12|TRBJ2-3|TRBV6-2/TRBV6-3
CASSYSGDTQYF
TGTGCCAGCAGTTACTCAGGGGATACGCAGTATTTT
>few|NA|13|TRBJ1-1|TRBV27
CASSLFKGTEAFF
TGTGCCAGCAGTTTATTTAAAGGCACTGAAGCTTTCTTT
>few|TRBD2|14|TRBJ2-1|TRBV27
CASSLTSAYNEQFF
TGTGCCAGCAGTTTAACTAGCGCTTACAATGAGCAGTTCTTC
>NA|NA|14|TRBJ2-2|TRBV19
CASSIPLGTGELFF
TGTGCCAGTAGTATCCCGTTGGGCACCGGGGAGCTGTTTTTT
>NA|NA|13|TRBJ1-1|TRBV5-1
CASSLEPNTEAFF
TGCGCCAGCAGCTTGGAGCCGAACACTGAAGCTTTCTTT
>NA|NA|14|TRBJ1-2|TRBV30
CAWSVPGVLGGYTF
TGTGCCTGGAGTGTGCCTGGGGTGCTCGGGGGCTACACCTTC
>NA|NA|14|TRBJ2-1|TRBV27
CASSPAGWPGEQFF
TGTGCCAGCAGCCCCGCAGGGTGGCCTGGGGAGCAGTTCTTC
>NA|NA|14|TRBJ2-3|TRBV27
CASSDRDVADTQYF
TGTGCCAGCAGTGACCGGGACGTAGCAGATACGCAGTATTTT
>NA|TRBD2|17|TRBJ2-1|TRBV24-1
CATSAQGSSGNFNEQFF
TGTGCCACCAGTGCTCAGGGATCTAGCGGGAATTTCAATGAGCAGTTCTTC
>NA|NA|12|TRBJ2-2|TRBV5-4
CASSRDTGELFF
TGTGCCAGCAGCAGAGACACCGGGGAGCTGTTTTTT